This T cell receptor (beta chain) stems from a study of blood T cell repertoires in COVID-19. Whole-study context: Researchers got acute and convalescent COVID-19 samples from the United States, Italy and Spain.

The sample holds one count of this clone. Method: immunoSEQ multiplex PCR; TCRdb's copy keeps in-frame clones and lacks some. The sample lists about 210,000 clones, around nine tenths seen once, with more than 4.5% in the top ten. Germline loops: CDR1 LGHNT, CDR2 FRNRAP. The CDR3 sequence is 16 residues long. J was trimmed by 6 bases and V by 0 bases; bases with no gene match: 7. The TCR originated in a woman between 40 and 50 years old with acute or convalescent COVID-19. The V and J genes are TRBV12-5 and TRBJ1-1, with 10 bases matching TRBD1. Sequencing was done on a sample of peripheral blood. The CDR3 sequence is CASGLVQDRGAPEAFF. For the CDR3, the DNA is TGTGCTAGTGGTTTGGTACAGGACAGGGGGGCGCCTGAAGCTTTCTTT.